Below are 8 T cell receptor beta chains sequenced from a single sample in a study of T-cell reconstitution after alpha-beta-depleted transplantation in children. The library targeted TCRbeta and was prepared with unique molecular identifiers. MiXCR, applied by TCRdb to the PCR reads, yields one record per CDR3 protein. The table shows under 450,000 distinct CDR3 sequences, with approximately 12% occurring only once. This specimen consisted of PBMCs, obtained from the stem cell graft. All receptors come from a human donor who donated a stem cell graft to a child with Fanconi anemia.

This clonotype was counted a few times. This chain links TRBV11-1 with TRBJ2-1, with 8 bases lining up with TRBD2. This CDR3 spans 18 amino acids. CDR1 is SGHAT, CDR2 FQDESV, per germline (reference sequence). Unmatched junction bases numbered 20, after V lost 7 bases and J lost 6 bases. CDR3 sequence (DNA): TGTGCCAGCAACCCGATTGGGTCCTCGGGAGGGACACTCAATGAGCAGTTCTTC. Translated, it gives CASNPIGSSGGTLNEQFF.

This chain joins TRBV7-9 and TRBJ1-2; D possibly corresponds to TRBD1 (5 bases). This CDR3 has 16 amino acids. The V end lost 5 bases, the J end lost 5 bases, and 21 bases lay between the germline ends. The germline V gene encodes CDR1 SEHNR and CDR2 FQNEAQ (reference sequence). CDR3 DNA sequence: TGTGCCAGCAGCAAGGGCAGGGACGCCGTTGAATATGGCTACACCTTC. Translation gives CASSKGRDAVEYGYTF.

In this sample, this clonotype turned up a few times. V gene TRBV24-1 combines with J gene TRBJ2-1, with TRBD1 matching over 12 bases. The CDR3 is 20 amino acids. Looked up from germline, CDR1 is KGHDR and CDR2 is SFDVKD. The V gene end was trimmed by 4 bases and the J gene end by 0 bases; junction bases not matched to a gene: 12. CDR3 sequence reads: CATSEGQGAPLKLSYNEQFF. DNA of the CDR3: TGTGCCACCAGTGAGGGACAGGGGGCGCCTTTGAAACTCTCCTACAATGAGCAGTTCTTC.

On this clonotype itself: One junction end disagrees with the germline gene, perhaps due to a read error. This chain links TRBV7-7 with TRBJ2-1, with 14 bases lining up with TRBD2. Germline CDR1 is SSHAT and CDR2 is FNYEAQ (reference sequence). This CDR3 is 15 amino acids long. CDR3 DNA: TGTGCTAGCAGTGTCGGGACTAGCGGGGGCAATGAGCAGTTCTTC. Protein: CASSVGTSGGNEQFF.

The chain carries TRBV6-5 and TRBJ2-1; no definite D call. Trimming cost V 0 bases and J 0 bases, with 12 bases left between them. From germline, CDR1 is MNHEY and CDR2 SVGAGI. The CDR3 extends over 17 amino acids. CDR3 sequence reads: CASSYSSGQSSYNEQFF. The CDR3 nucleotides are TGTGCCAGCAGTTACTCGAGTGGGCAGAGCTCCTACAATGAGCAGTTCTTC.

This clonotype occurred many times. The CDR3 loop is CASSLMRTGELFF. Here the CDR3 DNA reads TGTGCCAGCAGCTTAATGCGGACCGGGGAGCTGTTTTTT. The rearrangement links TRBV7-9 to TRBJ2-2; D remains ambiguous. V dropped 2 bases and J dropped 5 bases, with 6 bases sitting between them. This CDR3 has 13 amino acids. Germline V lookup: CDR1 SEHNR, CDR2 FQNEAQ (reference sequence).

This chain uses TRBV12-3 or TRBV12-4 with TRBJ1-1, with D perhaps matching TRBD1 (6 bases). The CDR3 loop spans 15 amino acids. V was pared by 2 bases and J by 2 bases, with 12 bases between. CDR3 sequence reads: CASSLSSGANTEAFF. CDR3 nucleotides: TGTGCCAGCAGTTTAAGTTCAGGGGCTAACACTGAAGCTTTCTTT.

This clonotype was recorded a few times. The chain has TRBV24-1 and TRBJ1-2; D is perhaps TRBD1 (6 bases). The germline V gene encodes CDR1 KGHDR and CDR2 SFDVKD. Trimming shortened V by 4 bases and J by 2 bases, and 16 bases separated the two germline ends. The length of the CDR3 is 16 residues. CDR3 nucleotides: TGTGCCACCAGTGACCCTTCGGGGGCTGAGAACTATGGCTACACCTTC. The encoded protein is CATSDPSGAENYGYTF.